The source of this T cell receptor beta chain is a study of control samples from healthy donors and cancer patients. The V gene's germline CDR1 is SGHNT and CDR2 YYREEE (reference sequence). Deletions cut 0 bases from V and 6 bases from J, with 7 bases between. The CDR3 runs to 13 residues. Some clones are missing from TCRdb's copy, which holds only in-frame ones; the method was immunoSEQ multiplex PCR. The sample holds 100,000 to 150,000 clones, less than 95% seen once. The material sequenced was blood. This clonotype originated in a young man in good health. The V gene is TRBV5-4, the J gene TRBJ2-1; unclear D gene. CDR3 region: CASSLVGPNEQFF. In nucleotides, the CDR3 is TGTGCCAGCAGCTTGGTAGGGCCCAATGAGCAGTTCTTC. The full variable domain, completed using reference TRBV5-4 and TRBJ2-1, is ETGVTQSPTHLIKTRGQQVTLRCSSQSGHNTVSWYQQALGQGPQFIFQYYREEENGRGNFPPRFSGLQFPNYSSELNVNALELDDSALYLCASSLVGPNEQFFGPGTRLTVL.